This T cell receptor beta chain was sequenced in a study of CD8 T cells in Susac syndrome. Overall study results and limits: An acknowledgment was made by the study that its TCR sequencing and HLA analysis involved relatively few individuals.

The RNA input was about 0.5 to 1 ug, and it was reverse transcribed with random hexamers. TCRdb recomputed calls from the immunoSEQ multiplex PCR reads with MiXCR, one row per CDR3 protein. Of approximately 68,000 distinct CDR3 sequences in the sample, around 96% were seen once. With respect to this clonotype: What it recognizes is unknown.

V dropped 8 bases and J dropped 8 bases, with 19 bases sitting between them. This CDR3 region has 14 residues. Germline V gene lookup returns CDR1 LNHDA and CDR2 SQIVND (reference sequence). The sequence was collected from a human donor with multiple sclerosis. V gene TRBV19 combines with J gene TRBJ2-1; TRBD1 is a possible D gene (6 bases). Sequencing was performed on CD8+ T cells from PBMCs. The CDR3 spells CASGDTPRVHEQFF. The CDR3 DNA sequence: TGTGCCAGTGGGGACACCCCAAGGGTTCATGAGCAGTTCTTC.